The clone carrying this T cell receptor (beta chain) was counted only a few times. The antigen is not known. The data were taken from a study of CD8 T cells in ankylosing spondylitis. Whole-study results and caveats: Peripheral blood samples showed relatively rare disease-linked clones, and these clones were CD8+. Significant enrichment of disease-linked clones was reported in matched ankylosing spondylitis synovial fluid. Several highly homologous variants made up a TCR beta motif, and this motif appeared characteristic of ankylosing spondylitis blood. Reports of some motif variants in reactive arthritis synovial fluid and blood predate this one.

The TCR beta libraries were generated through quantitative 5'-RACE incorporating molecular barcodes. TCRdb passed the 5' RACE reads through MiXCR, listing each CDR3 protein once. The sample holds a few hundred thousand distinct CDR3 sequences, approximately 20% seen once. Germline V lookup: CDR1 MDHEN, CDR2 SYDVKM. V lost 7 bases and J lost 0, with 13 bases in between. This CDR3 region has 15 residues. J is TRBJ2-1 and V is TRBV28; a weak D match, TRBD1 (5 bases). Sequenced material: blood, either unsorted or a sorted T cell fraction (not recorded which). This clonotype was sampled from a male donor with ankylosing spondylitis. The DNA for the CDR3 is TGTGCCAGCAATGGACACCTAAGCTCCTACAATGAGCAGTTCTTC. Amino acid sequence: CASNGHLSSYNEQFF. Based on the CDR3 plus reference TRBV28 and TRBJ2-1, the full variable domain is DVKVTQSSRYLVKRTGEKVFLECVQDMDHENMFWYRQDPGLGLRLIYFSYDVKMKEKGDIPEGYSVSREKKERFSLILESASTNQTSMYLCASNGHLSSYNEQFFGPGTRLTVL.